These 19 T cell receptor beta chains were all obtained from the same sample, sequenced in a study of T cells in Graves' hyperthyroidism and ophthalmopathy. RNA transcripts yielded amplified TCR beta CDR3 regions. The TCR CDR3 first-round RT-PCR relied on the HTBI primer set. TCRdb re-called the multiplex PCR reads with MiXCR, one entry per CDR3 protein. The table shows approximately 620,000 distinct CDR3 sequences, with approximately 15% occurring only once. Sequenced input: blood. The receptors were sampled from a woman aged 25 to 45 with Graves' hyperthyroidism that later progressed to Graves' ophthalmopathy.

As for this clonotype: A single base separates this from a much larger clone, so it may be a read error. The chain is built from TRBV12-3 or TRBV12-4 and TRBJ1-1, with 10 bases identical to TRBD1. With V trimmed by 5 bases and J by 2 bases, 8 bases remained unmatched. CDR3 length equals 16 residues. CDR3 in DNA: TGTGCCAGCAGTCACATCAGACAGGGGGCAAACACTGAAGCTTTCTTT. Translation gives CASSHIRQGANTEAFF.

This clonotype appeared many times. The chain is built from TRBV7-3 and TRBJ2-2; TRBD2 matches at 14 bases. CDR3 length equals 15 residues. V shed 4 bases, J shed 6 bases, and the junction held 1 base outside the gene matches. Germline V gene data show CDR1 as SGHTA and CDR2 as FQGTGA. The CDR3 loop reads CASSSTSGRAGELFF. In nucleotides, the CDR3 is TGTGCCAGCAGCTCGACTAGCGGGAGGGCCGGGGAGCTGTTTTTT.

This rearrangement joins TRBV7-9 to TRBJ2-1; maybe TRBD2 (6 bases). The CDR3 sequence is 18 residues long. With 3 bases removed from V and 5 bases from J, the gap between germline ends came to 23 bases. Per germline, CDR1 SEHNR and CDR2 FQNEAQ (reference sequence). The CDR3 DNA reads TGTGCCAGCAGCTTCGGGCGCCTAGCCGGGAGTCTGAACAATGAGCAGTTCTTC. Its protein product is CASSFGRLAGSLNNEQFF.

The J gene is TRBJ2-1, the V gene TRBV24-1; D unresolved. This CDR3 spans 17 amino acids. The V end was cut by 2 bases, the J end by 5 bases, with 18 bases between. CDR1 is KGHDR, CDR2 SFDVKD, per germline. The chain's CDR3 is CATSDSPGTNPHNEQFF. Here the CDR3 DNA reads TGTGCCACCAGTGATTCCCCGGGCACAAACCCCCACAATGAGCAGTTCTTC.

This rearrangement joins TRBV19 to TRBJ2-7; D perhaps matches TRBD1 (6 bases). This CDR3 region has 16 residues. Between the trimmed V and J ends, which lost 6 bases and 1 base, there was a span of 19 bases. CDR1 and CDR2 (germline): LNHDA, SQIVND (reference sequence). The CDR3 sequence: CASRSSLTGGSYEQYF. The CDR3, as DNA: TGTGCCAGTAGATCCTCCCTGACAGGCGGGTCCTACGAGCAGTACTTC.

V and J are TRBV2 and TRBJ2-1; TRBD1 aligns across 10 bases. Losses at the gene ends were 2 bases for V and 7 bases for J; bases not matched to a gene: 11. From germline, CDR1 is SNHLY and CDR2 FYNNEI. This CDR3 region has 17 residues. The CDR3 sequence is CASSEFMVGQGINEQFF. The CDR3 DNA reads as TGTGCCAGCAGTGAATTCATGGTGGGACAGGGGATTAATGAGCAGTTCTTC.

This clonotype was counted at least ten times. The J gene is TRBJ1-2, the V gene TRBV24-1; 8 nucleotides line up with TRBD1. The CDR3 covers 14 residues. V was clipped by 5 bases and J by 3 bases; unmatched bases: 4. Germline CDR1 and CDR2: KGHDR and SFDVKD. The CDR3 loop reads CATSGQGKDYGYTF. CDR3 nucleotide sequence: TGTGCCACCAGTGGACAGGGGAAAGACTATGGCTACACCTTC.

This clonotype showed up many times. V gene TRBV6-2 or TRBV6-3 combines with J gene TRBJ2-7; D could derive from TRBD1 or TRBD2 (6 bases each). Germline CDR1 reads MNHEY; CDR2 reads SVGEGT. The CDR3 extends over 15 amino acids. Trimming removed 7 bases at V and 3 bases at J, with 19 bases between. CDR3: CASTDPAGGGYEQYF. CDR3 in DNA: TGTGCCAGCACCGACCCCGCAGGAGGGGGCTACGAGCAGTACTTC.

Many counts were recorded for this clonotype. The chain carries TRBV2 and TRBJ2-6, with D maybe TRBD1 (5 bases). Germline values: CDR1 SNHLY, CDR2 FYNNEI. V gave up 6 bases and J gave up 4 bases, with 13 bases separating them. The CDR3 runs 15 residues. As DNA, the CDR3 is TGTGCCAGCAGGGCAGGGATCGCGGGGGCCAACGTCCTGACTTTC. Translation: CASRAGIAGANVLTF.

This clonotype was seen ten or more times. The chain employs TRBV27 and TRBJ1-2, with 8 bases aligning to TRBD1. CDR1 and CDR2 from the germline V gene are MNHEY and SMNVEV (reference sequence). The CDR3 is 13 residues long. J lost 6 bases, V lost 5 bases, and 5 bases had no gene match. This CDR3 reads CASSPQGANGYTF. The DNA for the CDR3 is TGTGCCAGCAGTCCTCAGGGGGCAAATGGCTACACCTTC.

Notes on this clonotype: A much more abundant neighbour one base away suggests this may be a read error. In DNA form, the CDR3 reads TGTGCCAGCAGTGGGGGACTAGCGGGAGTGGTCTACAATGAGCAGTTCTTC. Its translation is CASSGGLAGVVYNEQFF. J is TRBJ2-1 and V is TRBV6-1, with 14 bases matching TRBD2. The trim removed 4 bases at V and 3 bases at J, leaving 5 bases unmatched. The CDR3 length is 17 residues. Germline V gene data show CDR1 as MNHNS and CDR2 as SASEGT.

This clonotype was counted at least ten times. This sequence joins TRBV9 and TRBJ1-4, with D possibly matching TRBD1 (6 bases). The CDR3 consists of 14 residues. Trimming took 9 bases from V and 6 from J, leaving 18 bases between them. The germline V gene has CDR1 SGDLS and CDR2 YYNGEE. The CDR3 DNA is TGTGCCACCCCTCCGGACAGTAGCGATGAAAAACTGTTTTTT. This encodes CATPPDSSDEKLFF.

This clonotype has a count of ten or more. The CDR3, as DNA: TGTGCCAGCAGCCTCTCGGAAGGGAGGATCTCTGGCTACACCTTC. It is translated as CASSLSEGRISGYTF. This chain uses TRBV6-2 or TRBV6-3 with TRBJ1-2, with no clear D. This CDR3 spans 15 amino acids. Germline V CDR1 and CDR2: MNHEY, SVGEGT. V dropped 6 bases and J dropped 7 bases, with 21 bases sitting between them.

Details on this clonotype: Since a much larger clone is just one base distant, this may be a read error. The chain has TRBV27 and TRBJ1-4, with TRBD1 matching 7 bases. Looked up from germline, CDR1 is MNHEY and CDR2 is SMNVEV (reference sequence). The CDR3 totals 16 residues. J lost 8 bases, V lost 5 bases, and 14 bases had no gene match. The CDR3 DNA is TGTGCCAGCAGTCCTCTCCAGGGGGGGCTCGGGGAAAAACTGTTTTTT. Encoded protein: CASSPLQGGLGEKLFF.

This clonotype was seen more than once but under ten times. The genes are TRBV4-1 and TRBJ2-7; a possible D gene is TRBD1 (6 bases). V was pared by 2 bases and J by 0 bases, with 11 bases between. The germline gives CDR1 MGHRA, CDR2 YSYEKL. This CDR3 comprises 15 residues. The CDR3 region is CASSQIQGPSYEQYF. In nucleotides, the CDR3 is TGCGCCAGCAGCCAAATACAGGGTCCCTCCTACGAGCAGTACTTC.

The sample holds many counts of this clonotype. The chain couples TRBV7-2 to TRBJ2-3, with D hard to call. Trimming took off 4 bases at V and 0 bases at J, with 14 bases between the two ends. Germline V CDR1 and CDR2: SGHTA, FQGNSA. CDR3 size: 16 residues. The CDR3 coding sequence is TGTGCCAGCAGCTCTCGCCTATCAGTTAGCACAGATACGCAGTATTTT. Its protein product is CASSSRLSVSTDTQYF.

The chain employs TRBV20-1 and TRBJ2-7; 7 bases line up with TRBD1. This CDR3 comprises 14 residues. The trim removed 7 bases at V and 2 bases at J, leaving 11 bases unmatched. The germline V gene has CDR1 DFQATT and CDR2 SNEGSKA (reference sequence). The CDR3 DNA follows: TGCAGTGTTCCATGGGGACAGACGACCTACGAGCAGTACTTC. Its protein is CSVPWGQTTYEQYF.

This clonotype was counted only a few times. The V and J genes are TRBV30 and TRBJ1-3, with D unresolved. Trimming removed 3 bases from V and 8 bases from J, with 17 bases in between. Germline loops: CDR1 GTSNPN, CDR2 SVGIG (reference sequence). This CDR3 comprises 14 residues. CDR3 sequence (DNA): TGTGCCTGGAGCGGTTCGGGGATAAGGCACACCATATATTTT. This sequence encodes CAWSGSGIRHTIYF.

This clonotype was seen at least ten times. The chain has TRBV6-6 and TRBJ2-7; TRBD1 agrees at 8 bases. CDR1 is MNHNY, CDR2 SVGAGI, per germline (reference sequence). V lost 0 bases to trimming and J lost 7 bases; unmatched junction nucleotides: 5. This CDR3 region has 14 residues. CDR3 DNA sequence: TGTGCCAGCAGTTACTCCGGGGACAGGCGGGAGCAGTACTTC. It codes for CASSYSGDRREQYF.